One and the same sample provided the 14 T cell receptor beta chains below, sequenced in a study of glioma-infiltrating T cells. The iRepertoire nested amplicon-rescue multiplex PCR amplified TCR alpha and beta CDR3s from RNA. TCRdb independently ran MiXCR on the multiplex PCR reads; one entry per CDR3 protein. The repertoire includes more than 350,000 distinct CDR3 sequences, 41% of them detected once, and 12% sits in the top ten. Sequenced: glioma tissue, nonneoplastic brain tissue, or PBMCs (not recorded which). These receptors came from a human donor with low-grade glioma or glioblastoma, undergoing nonglioma brain surgery, or in good health (not recorded which).

A few counts support this clonotype. The CDR3 nucleotides are TGCAGTGCTAGACCCCCTACAGGGGACACTGAAGCTTTCTTT. It yields the protein CSARPPTGDTEAFF. The chain has TRBV20-1 and TRBJ1-1; 7 nucleotides line up with TRBD1. The CDR3 covers 14 residues. The germline V gene encodes CDR1 DFQATT and CDR2 SNEGSKA (reference sequence). V was clipped by 2 bases and J by 3 bases; unmatched bases: 6.

This clonotype has just a few counts. V usage is TRBV7-9 and J usage is TRBJ1-1; D is unclear. This CDR3 has 15 amino acids. Germline loops: CDR1 SEHNR, CDR2 FQNEAQ (reference sequence). Trimming stripped 5 bases from V and 4 bases from J, with 17 bases between. The CDR3 DNA reads as TGTGCCAGCAGCCAAGGAGGCCGGTTGAGCACTGAAGCTTTCTTT. Its protein product is CASSQGGRLSTEAFF. Supplemented by reference TRBV7-9 and TRBJ1-1, the full variable domain reads DTGVSQNPRHKITKRGQNVTFRCDPISEHNRLYWYRQTLGQGPEFLTYFQNEAQLEKSRLLSDRFSAERPKGSFSTLEIQRTEQGDSAMYLCASSQGGRLSTEAFFGQGTRLTVV.

The chain carries TRBV6-2 or TRBV6-3 and TRBJ2-3, with 14 bases fitting TRBD2. After removal of 6 bases from V and 5 bases from J, the junction contained 4 bases not matched to a gene. Germline V gene data show CDR1 as MNHEY and CDR2 as SVGEGT. CDR3 length equals 15 residues. CDR3 region: CASRPGTSGRDTQYF. CDR3 bases: TGTGCCAGCAGACCCGGGACTAGCGGGAGAGATACGCAGTATTTT.

The rearrangement links TRBV20-1 to TRBJ2-7; D not resolved. CDR1 and CDR2 (germline): DFQATT, SNEGSKA (reference sequence). V was cut by 4 bases and J by 3 bases, with 10 bases left in between. The CDR3 spans 12 residues. CDR3 sequence (DNA): TGCAGTGCTAAGACAACGATCTACGAGCAGTACTTC. Its translation is CSAKTTIYEQYF.

This clonotype was found many times. The chain joins TRBV20-1 to TRBJ1-1, with 7 positions matching TRBD1. Germline V CDR1 and CDR2: DFQATT, SNEGSKA (reference sequence). CDR3 size: 14 residues. With 3 bases clipped from V and 4 bases from J, the junction kept 8 bases outside the gene matches. DNA of the CDR3: TGCAGTGCTAGTAGACAGGGAAGAGTCACTGAAGCTTTCTTT. Encoded protein: CSASRQGRVTEAFF.

The sample holds a few counts of this clonotype. The J gene is TRBJ1-5, the V gene TRBV2; no firm D call. Trimming pared 4 bases from V and 7 bases from J, leaving 14 bases between. The length of the CDR3 is 14 residues. Germline V gene lookup returns CDR1 SNHLY and CDR2 FYNNEI. In DNA form, the CDR3 reads TGTGCCAGCAGTGTGCGAGGGCTCGAACAGCCCCAGCATTTT. This gives the protein CASSVRGLEQPQHF.

This clonotype occurred a few times. The chain joins TRBV6-6 to TRBJ2-1; D remains ambiguous. Germline V CDR1 and CDR2: MNHNY, SVGAGI (reference sequence). V was clipped by 2 bases and J by 6 bases, with 14 bases between them. The length of the CDR3 is 15 residues. CDR3 nucleotides: TGTGCCAGCAGTTACGACCGGGCAAGCACCAATGAGCAGTTCTTC. Protein: CASSYDRASTNEQFF.

The V and J genes are TRBV29-1 and TRBJ2-7; no firm D call. This CDR3 contains 11 residues. V dropped 6 bases and J dropped 3 bases, with 9 bases sitting between them. Germline CDR1 and CDR2: SQVTM and ANQGSEA. The CDR3 DNA follows: TGCAGCGTCCTACGGAGCTACGAGCAGTACTTC. It specifies CSVLRSYEQYF.

CDR3: CSAGDMMEETQYF. As DNA, the CDR3 is TGCAGTGCTGGGGACATGATGGAGGAGACCCAGTACTTC. The rearrangement uses TRBV20-1 and TRBJ2-5, with D possibly matching TRBD1 (6 bases). This CDR3 contains 13 residues. Trimming left V 5 bases short and J 5 bases short, with 15 bases between. Germline values: CDR1 DFQATT, CDR2 SNEGSKA (reference sequence).

This chain joins TRBV7-4 and TRBJ2-7; 11 nucleotides match TRBD2. Germline V gene sequence: CDR1 SGHVT, CDR2 SQSDAQ. J was trimmed by 2 bases and V by 1 base; bases with no gene match: 10. The CDR3 has 18 amino acids. CDR3 loop: CASSLELLAGDGTYEQYF. As DNA, the CDR3 is TGTGCCAGCAGCTTAGAGTTACTAGCGGGAGACGGAACCTACGAGCAGTACTTC. Filled out from reference TRBV7-4 and TRBJ2-7, the complete variable domain reads GAGVSQSPRYKVAKRGRDVALRCDSISGHVTLYWYRQTLGQGSEVLTYSQSDAQRDKSGRPSGRFSAERPERSVSTLKIQRTEQGDSAVYLCASSLELLAGDGTYEQYFGPGTRLTVT.

With respect to this clonotype: One base away lies a much larger clone, so this may be a sequencing read error. The chain combines TRBV28 with TRBJ2-5, with 8 bases matching TRBD1. CDR3 length equals 16 residues. CDR1 and CDR2 from the germline V gene are MDHEN and SYDVKM. The chain's CDR3 is CASSLLRGQDRETQNF. The CDR3 DNA follows: TGTGCCAGCAGTTTATTACGGGGACAGGATAGAGAGACCCAGAACTTC.

The chain uses TRBV5-5 and TRBJ1-2; 7 bases are a match to TRBD1. V lost 2 bases to trimming and J lost 13 bases; unmatched junction nucleotides: 11. This CDR3 region has 13 residues. From germline, CDR1 is SGHKS and CDR2 YYEKEE (reference sequence). The CDR3 coding sequence is TGTGCCAGCAGCTTACCACCGACAGGGAAGGGCACCTTC. Amino acid sequence: CASSLPPTGKGTF. Together with reference TRBV5-5 and TRBJ1-2, the CDR3 gives the full variable domain: DAGVTQSPTHLIKTRGQQVTLRCSPISGHKSVSWYQQVLGQGPQFIFQYYEKEERGRGNFPDRFSARQFPNYSSELNVNALLLGDSALYLCASSLPPTGKGTFGSGTRLTVV.

This clonotype was picked up many times. The chain uses TRBV27 and TRBJ2-7; D unclear. CDR3 size: 14 residues. CDR1 is MNHEY and CDR2 is SMNVEV in the germline V gene (reference sequence). V lost 2 bases and J lost 0, with 8 bases in between. The CDR3 sequence is CASSLIGNSYEQYF. Written as DNA, the CDR3 is TGTGCCAGCAGTTTAATTGGCAACTCCTACGAGCAGTACTTC.

The chain joins TRBV6-5 to TRBJ1-1, with a possible D match to TRBD1 (6 bases). Germline loops: CDR1 MNHEY, CDR2 SVGAGI. CDR3 length equals 14 residues. Between the trimmed V and J ends, which lost 4 bases and 7 bases, there was a span of 16 bases. The CDR3 bases are TGTGCCAGCAGTTTCAACAGGGAACACCTTGAAGCTTTCTTT. The encoded protein is CASSFNREHLEAFF.